This TCR beta chain comes out of a study of tumor and adjacent non-tumor tissue in lung cancer. Across the study: Patients were aged about 30 to 80, 10 men and about five women, stage I to III.

This sample's RNA came from whole unsorted tissue. Donors were chemotherapy-naive, newly diagnosed lung cancer surgical patients in China, August–late 2014. The library came from three nested PCR rounds adapted from ARM-PCR protocols. TCRdb itself ran the multiplex PCR reads through MiXCR, one entry per CDR3 protein. The sample yields under 95,000 distinct CDR3 sequences, 65% to 75% seen once. This clonotype was observed once. The junction differs from germline at one of its ends, possibly a read error. This CDR3 spans 15 amino acids. Germline V gene lookup returns CDR1 SGHNT and CDR2 YENEEA. J is TRBJ2-5 and V is TRBV11-3, with D unclear. Source material: lung tumor tissue. The source of this sequence is a man aged 60 to 75 with non-small cell lung cancer. In DNA form, the CDR3 reads TGTGCCAGCAGCTTTGTTGCTGGAGACGAAGAGACTCAGTACTTC. Translating it yields CASSFVAGDEETQYF.